Sequencing of this TCR beta chain was carried out in a study of Graves' ophthalmopathy and Graves' hyperthyroidism. The study enrolled ophthalmopathy donors with moderate-to-severe activity, CAS ≥3, NOSPECS ≥4 and duration under 3 months. In this cohort, patients with other autoimmune diseases, uncontrolled infections, pregnancy or lactation were excluded. Germline V gene sequence: CDR1 SGHVS, CDR2 FQNEAQ. This CDR3 has 13 amino acids. Deletions cut 1 base from V and 6 bases from J, with 4 bases between. Amplifying from RNA transcripts, the study obtained TCR beta CDR3 regions. An opening RT-PCR round employed HTBI primers and preceded a second-round multiplex PCR. MiXCR was run by TCRdb on the multiplex PCR reads, yielding one entry per CDR3 protein. The sample lists about 340,000 distinct CDR3 sequences, 15% to 20% seen once, with around an eighth in the top ten.

The chain joins TRBV7-8 to TRBJ1-6; no reliable D call. This sequence was found in an adult man with Graves' ophthalmopathy. Material: peripheral blood. CDR3 sequence (DNA): TGTGCCAGCAGCTTAGATGTTAATTCACCCCTCCACTTT. Protein sequence: CASSLDVNSPLHF.